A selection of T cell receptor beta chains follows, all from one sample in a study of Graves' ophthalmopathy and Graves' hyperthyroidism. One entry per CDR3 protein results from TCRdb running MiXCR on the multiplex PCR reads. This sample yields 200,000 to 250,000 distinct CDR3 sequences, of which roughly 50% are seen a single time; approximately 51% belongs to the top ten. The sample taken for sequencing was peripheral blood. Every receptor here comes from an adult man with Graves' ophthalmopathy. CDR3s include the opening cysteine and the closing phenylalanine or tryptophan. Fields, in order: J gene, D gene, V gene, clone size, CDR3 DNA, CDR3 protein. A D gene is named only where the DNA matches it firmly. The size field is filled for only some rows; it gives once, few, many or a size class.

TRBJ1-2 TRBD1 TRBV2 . TGTGCCAGCAGGGAACAGGGGGCCCCTAACTATGGCTACACCTTC CASREQGAPNYGYTF
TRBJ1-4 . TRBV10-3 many TGTGCCATCAGTTACCGACAGGATGAAAAACTGTTTTTT CAISYRQDEKLFF
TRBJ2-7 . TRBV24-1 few TGTGCCACCAGTGATTTGGGTCAGCCAGACTCCTACGAGCAGTACTTC CATSDLGQPDSYEQYF
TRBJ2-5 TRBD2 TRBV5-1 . TGTGCCAGCAGACCTGGACTAGCGGGAGCAGAGACCCAGTACTTC CASRPGLAGAETQYF
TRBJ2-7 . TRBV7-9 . TGTGCCAGCAGCCCCCCCTCGACCTACGAGCAGTACTTC CASSPPSTYEQYF
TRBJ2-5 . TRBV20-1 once TGCAGTGCCATACAGGAGAACCATCAAGAGACCCAGTACTTC CSAIQENHQETQYF
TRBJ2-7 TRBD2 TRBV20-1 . TGCAGTGCTAGGCGACTAGCGGACAGCTCCTACGAGCAGTACTTC CSARRLADSSYEQYF
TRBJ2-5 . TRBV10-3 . TGTGCCATCAGCGCAGGGCCCCGGGAGACCCAGTACTTC CAISAGPRETQYF
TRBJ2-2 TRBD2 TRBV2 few TGTGCCCTCCTAACGGGGGGACCCGCTAACACCGGGGAGCTGTTTTTT CALLTGGPANTGELFF
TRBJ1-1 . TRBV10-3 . TGTGCCATCAGCCCTACAGGGCAGGCCACTGAAGCTTTCTTT CAISPTGQATEAFF
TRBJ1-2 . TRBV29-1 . TGCAGCGTTGAGGGAGGAAGGTCGGAGGACTATGGCTACACCTTC CSVEGGRSEDYGYTF
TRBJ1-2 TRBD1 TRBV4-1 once TGCGCCAGCAGCCCTCAGGGACAGGACACCTATGGCTACACCTTC CASSPQGQDTYGYTF
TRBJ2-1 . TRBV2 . TGTGCCAGCAGTCAAGTCCCAACAAGAACGGGTGACAATGAGCAGTTCTTC CASSQVPTRTGDNEQFF
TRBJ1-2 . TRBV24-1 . TGTGCCACCAGTCCCGCAGGGCAGGGGCATGGCTACACCTTC CATSPAGQGHGYTF
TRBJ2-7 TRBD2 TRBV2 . TGTGCCAGCAGTGAACTGGCTAGCGGGACCTACGAGCAGTACTTC CASSELASGTYEQYF
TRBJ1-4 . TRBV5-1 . TGCGCCAGCAGCTCCTCCTATGCAACTAATGAAAAACTGTTTTTT CASSSSYATNEKLFF
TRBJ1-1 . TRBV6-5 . TGTGCCAGCAGTTACCCGGGTCGCGGGGCTTTCTTT CASSYPGRGAFF
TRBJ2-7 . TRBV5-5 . TGTGCCAGCAGCTGGACCCAGGGCGCCTACGAGCAGTACTTC CASSWTQGAYEQYF
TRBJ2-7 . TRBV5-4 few TGTGCCAGCAGCGAGGACAGCCGCTCCTACGAGCAGTACTTC CASSEDSRSYEQYF
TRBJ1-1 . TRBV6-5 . TGTGCCAGCAGACGAATGACAGGGAACACTGAAGCTTTCTTT CASRRMTGNTEAFF
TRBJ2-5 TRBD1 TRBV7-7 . TGTGCTAGCAGCAAGGGTTCAGGGGGCGGCGAGACCCAGTACTTC CASSKGSGGGETQYF
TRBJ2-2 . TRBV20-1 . TGCAGTGCTCCGGGACCGCCGACCGGGGAGCTGTTTTTT CSAPGPPTGELFF
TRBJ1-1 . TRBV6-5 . TGTGCCAGCAGTGAAGGGCGATGGCAGAACACTGAAGCTTTCTTT CASSEGRWQNTEAFF
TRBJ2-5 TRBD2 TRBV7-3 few TGTGCCAGCAGCCGACTAGCCGGGTCGGAGACCCAGTACTTC CASSRLAGSETQYF
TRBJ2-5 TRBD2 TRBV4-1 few TGCGCCAGCAGCCAAGGCGGGAGGGCCGAGGAGACCCAGTACTTC CASSQGGRAEETQYF
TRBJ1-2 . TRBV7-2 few TGTGCCTGTCTGGTGGTTTATGGCTACACCTTC CACLVVYGYTF
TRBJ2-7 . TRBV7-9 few TGTGCCAGCAGCTTAACCCCTGCGAGGGCAGTGTACGAGCAGTACTTC CASSLTPARAVYEQYF
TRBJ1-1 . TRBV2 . TGTGCCAGCAGGGGGAGTTGGAGGGGTGGAACTGAAGCTTTCTTT CASRGSWRGGTEAFF
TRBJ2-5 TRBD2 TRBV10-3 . TGTGCCATCACCAAGGGACTAGCGGGGGGCCAAGAGACCCAGTACTTC CAITKGLAGGQETQYF
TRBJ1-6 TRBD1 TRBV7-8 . TGTGCCAGCAGCTTAGATCCAGGGGGGAATTCACCCCTCCACTTT CASSLDPGGNSPLHF
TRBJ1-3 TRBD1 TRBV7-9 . TGTGCCAGCAGCTTAGTCAGGACAGGCTCTGGAAACACCATATATTTT CASSLVRTGSGNTIYF
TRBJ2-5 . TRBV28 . TGTGCCAGCAGCACCCCCGCACAGGGCGAAGAGACCCAGTACTTC CASSTPAQGEETQYF
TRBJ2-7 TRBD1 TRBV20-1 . TGCAGTGCTGTCCCGACAGGGACCTACGAGCAGTACTTC CSAVPTGTYEQYF
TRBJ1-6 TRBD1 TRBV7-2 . TGTGCCAGCAGCTGGGGACAGTATAATTCACCCCTCCACTTT CASSWGQYNSPLHF
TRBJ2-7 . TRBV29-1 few TGCAGCGTCACCCCGGACAGTCCCTACGAGCAGTACTTC CSVTPDSPYEQYF
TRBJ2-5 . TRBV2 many TGTGCCAGCAGTGTAGACTGGGTAGAGACCCAGTACTTC CASSVDWVETQYF
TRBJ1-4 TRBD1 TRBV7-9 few TGTGCCAGCAGCCCAGGACAGGGTGGTTATGAAAAACTGTTTTTT CASSPGQGGYEKLFF
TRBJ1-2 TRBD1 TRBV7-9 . TGTGCCAGCAGCCCGACGACAGGGGGCACCTATGGCTACACCTTC CASSPTTGGTYGYTF
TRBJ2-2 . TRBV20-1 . TGCAGTGCCGGACCGGCGAACACCGGGGAGCTGTTTTTT CSAGPANTGELFF
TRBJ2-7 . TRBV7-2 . TGTGCCAGCAGCCATCAGCGCTCCTACGAGCAGTACTTC CASSHQRSYEQYF
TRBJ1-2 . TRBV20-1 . TGCAGTGCTCAGCCGGTTGGGGGACGTGCTGGCCACACCTTC CSAQPVGGRAGHTF
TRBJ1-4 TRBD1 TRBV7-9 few TGTGCCAGCAGCCCCCGAGCAGGGACAGTAGGTGAAAAACTGTTTTTT CASSPRAGTVGEKLFF
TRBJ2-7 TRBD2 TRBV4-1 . TGTGTCAGCAGCCAAGGCGGGAGCTCCTACGAGCAGTACTTC CVSSQGGSSYEQYF
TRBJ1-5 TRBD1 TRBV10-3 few TGTGCCATCACCTCCCCGGACAGGGGGGGTGAGTTGGGCAATCAGCCCCAGCATTTT CAITSPDRGGELGNQPQHF
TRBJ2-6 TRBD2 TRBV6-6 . TGTGCCAGCAGTTACTCGGGACTAGCGAAAGGGGCCAACGTCCTGACTTTC CASSYSGLAKGANVLTF
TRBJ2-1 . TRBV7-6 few TGTGCCAGCAGCTCGTCGATTGAGCAGTTCTTC CASSSSIEQFF